This T cell receptor beta chain came from a study of T cells in Graves' hyperthyroidism and ophthalmopathy. Amplification of TCR beta CDR3 regions used RNA as the template. The primer set for the first-round RT-PCR of the TCR CDR3 was HTBI. TCRdb re-derived calls from the multiplex PCR reads in MiXCR, one entry per CDR3 protein. The sample lists under 350,000 distinct CDR3 sequences; roughly 20% were seen once. Unmatched junction bases numbered 8, after V lost 4 bases and J lost 1 base. The CDR3 sequence is 16 residues long. Germline values: CDR1 SGHRS, CDR2 YFSETQ. This TCR derives from a woman between 45 and 60 years old with Graves' hyperthyroidism. Sequenced sample: blood. V gene TRBV5-1 combines with J gene TRBJ1-1; 9 bases line up with TRBD1. Written as DNA, the CDR3 is TGCGCCAGCAGCCTCGGGACAGGGTATGAGAACACTGAAGCTTTCTTT. This encodes CASSLGTGYENTEAFF.